Listed here is a single T cell receptor (beta chain). Its antigen is unidentified. The data derive from a study of T-cell memory formation after mild COVID-19. Study-wide findings and caveats: That cross-reactive memory joined was suggested by some responding clones appearing in pre-infection memory.

TCRdb independently ran MiXCR on the 5' RACE reads; one entry per CDR3 protein. This table holds under 300,000 distinct CDR3 sequences, roughly 9.4% found once. CDR3 length equals 14 residues. V gave up 5 bases and J gave up 7 bases; unmatched junction bases: 8. This sequence originates from a man aged 18-30 years who had mild COVID-19 (a few samples of this study predate the infection). Cell type and time point are not known. This chain connects TRBV12-3 or TRBV12-4 to TRBJ2-5; 9 positions agree with TRBD2. The sample taken for sequencing was PBMCs or a T cell subset sorted from them (not recorded which). The CDR3 sequence is CASSPRLAATTQYF. Written as DNA, the CDR3 is TGTGCCAGCAGTCCAAGACTAGCGGCGACGACCCAGTACTTC.